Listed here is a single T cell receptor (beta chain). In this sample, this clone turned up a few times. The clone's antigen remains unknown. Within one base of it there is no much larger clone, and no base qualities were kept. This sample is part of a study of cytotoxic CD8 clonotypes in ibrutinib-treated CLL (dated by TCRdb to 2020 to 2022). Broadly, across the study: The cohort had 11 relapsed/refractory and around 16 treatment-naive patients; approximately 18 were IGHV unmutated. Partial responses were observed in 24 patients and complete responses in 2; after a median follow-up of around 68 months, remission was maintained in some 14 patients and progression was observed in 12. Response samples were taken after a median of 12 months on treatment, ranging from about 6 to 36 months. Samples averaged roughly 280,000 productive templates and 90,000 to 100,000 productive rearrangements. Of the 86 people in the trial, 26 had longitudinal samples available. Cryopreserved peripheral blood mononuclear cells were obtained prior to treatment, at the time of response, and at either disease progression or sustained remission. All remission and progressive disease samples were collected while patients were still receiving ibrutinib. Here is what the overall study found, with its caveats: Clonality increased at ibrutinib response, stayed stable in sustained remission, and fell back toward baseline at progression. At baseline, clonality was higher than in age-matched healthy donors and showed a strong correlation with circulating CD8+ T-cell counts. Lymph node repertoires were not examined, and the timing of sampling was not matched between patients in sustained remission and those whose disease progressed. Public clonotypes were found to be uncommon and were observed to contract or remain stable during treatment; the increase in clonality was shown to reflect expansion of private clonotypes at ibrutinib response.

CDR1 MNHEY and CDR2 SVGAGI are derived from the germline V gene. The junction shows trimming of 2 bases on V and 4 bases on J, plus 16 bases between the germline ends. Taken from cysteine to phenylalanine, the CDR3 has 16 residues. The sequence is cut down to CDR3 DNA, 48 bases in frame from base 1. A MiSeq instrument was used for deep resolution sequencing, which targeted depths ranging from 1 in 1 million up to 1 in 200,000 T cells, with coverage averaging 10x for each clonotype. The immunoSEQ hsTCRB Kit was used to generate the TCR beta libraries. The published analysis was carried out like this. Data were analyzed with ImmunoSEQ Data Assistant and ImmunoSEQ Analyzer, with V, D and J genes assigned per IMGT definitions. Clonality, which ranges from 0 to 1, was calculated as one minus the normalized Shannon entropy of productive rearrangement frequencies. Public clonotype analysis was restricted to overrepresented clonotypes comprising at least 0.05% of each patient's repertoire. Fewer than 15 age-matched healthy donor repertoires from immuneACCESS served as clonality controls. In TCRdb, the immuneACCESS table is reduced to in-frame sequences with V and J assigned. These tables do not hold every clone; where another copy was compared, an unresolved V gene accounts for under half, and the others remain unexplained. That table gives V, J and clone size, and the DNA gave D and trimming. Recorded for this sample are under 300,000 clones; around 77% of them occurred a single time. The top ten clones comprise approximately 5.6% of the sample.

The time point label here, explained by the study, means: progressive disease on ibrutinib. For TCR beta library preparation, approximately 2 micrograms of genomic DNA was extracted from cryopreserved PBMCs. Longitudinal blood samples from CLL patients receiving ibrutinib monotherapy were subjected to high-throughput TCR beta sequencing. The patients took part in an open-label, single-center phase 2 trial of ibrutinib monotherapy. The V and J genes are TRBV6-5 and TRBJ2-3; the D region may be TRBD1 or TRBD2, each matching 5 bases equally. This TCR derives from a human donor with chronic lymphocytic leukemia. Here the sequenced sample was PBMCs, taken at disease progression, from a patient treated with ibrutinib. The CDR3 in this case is CASSYAAGRDPDTQYF. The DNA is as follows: TGTGCCAGCAGTTACGCGGCAGGGAGAGATCCAGATACGCAGTATTTT.